What follows describes a single T cell receptor beta chain. The data were obtained in a study of blood T cell repertoires in COVID-19. Overall study: Sites in the United States, Italy and Spain provided acute and convalescent COVID-19 samples. T cells, B-cell-depleted T cells, or PBMCs supplied cDNA or gDNA.

Libraries were prepared by immunoSEQ multiplex PCR; TCRdb keeps only in-frame clonotypes and omits some of them. This table has around 60,000 clones, roughly 84% appearing once. The germline CDR1 and CDR2 sequences are MDHEN and SYDVKM. With 10 bases removed from V and 4 bases from J, the gap between germline ends came to 17 bases. The CDR3 is made up of 14 amino acids. The sequenced sample was peripheral blood. The receptor was isolated from a man in his fifties or sixties with COVID-19, enrolled during active disease. V gene TRBV28 combines with J gene TRBJ2-1, with D possibly TRBD2 on 5 matching bases. Here the CDR3 DNA reads TGTGCCATTCGATCTTTCGAGGGATACAATGAGCAGTTCTTC. Its protein product is CAIRSFEGYNEQFF.